The next 20 T cell receptor beta chains were all read from a single sample in a study of beta chain features in type 1 diabetes (dated by TCRdb to between 2017 and 2018). Libraries were constructed by the immunoSEQ multiplex PCR assay. The entire amount of isolated RNA was reverse transcribed using the High Capacity cDNA Reverse Transcription Kit, so the sequenced TCRB transcripts were expressed ones. TCRdb stores this immuneACCESS table with in-frame sequences only. Part of the clones is absent; in the studies checked, under half of the shortfall reflects unresolved V genes, and no reason is known for the rest. This sample lists roughly 350,000 clones; roughly 9.8% were detected once. The top ten clonotypes cover roughly 0.6% of the sample. Which antigens these TCRs recognize remains unknown. The investigation overall reported the following: In all four CD4+ subsets, TCRB CDR3 length was moderately but significantly shorter in type 1 diabetes patients.

The source material was central memory CD4+ T cells from blood. These receptors originate from a young man with type 1 diabetes.

This chain links TRBV2 with TRBJ1-5; D may be TRBD1 (6 bases). CDR3 length: 13 amino acids. From germline, CDR1 is SNHLY and CDR2 FYNNEI. Trimming shortened V by 6 bases and J by 9 bases, and 15 bases separated the two germline ends. CDR3: CASSQQGLMPQHF. The CDR3 DNA follows: TGTGCCAGCAGCCAACAGGGATTAATGCCCCAGCATTTT.

The rearrangement uses TRBV18 and TRBJ2-7; TRBD2 agrees at 7 bases. V lost 3 bases to trimming and J lost 0 bases; unmatched junction nucleotides: 5. Per the germline V gene, CDR1 is KGHSH and CDR2 is LQKENI. The CDR3 runs to 15 residues. The CDR3 DNA reads TGTGCCAGCTCACCCAGATTAGCGGGCTCCTACGAGCAGTACTTC. This gives the protein CASSPRLAGSYEQYF.

This clone has more than one count but fewer than ten. The V call is TRBV19, the J call TRBJ1-1, with no clear D. This CDR3 has 13 residues. Trimming took off 4 bases at V and 3 bases at J, with 9 bases between the two ends. CDR1 is LNHDA, CDR2 SQIVND, per germline (reference sequence). DNA for the CDR3: TGTGCCAGTAGTAAGGACGGATACACTGAAGCTTTCTTT. Translated: CASSKDGYTEAFF.

CDR3 residues: CASSDRKGLADYNEQFF. CDR3 DNA: TGTGCCAGCAGCGATAGAAAGGGACTAGCGGATTACAATGAGCAGTTCTTC. This chain connects TRBV9 to TRBJ2-1, with 11 positions matching TRBD2. There are 17 residues in the CDR3. V lost 3 bases to trimming and J lost 4 bases; unmatched junction nucleotides: 9. Germline assignment: CDR1 SGDLS and CDR2 YYNGEE.

There are a few counts of this clone. This chain uses TRBV15 with TRBJ1-2; D might be TRBD1 (5 bases). The germline CDR1 and CDR2 sequences are LNHNV and YYDKDF (reference sequence). The germline V and J ends were trimmed by 6 bases and 0 bases, with 17 bases remaining between them. The CDR3 is made up of 16 amino acids. The CDR3 bases are TGTGCCACCAGTTCCCCAAATGGGGGGGCTAACTATGGCTACACCTTC. The encoded protein is CATSSPNGGANYGYTF.

The chain recombines TRBV11-1 with TRBJ1-2; D ambiguous. Germline assignment: CDR1 SGHAT and CDR2 FQDESV (reference sequence). The V end lost 5 bases, the J end lost 2 bases, and 9 bases lay between the germline ends. This CDR3 contains 13 residues. CDR3 amino acids: CASSEQLNYGYTF. The CDR3 DNA reads as TGTGCCAGCAGCGAACAACTCAACTATGGCTACACCTTC.

This chain links TRBV2 with TRBJ2-7; TRBD2 matches at 7 bases. Unmatched junction bases numbered 9, after V lost 7 bases and J lost 6 bases. The germline V gene has CDR1 SNHLY and CDR2 FYNNEI. The CDR3 sequence is 13 residues long. CDR3 loop: CASMAGVGLEQYF. CDR3 coding DNA: TGTGCCAGCATGGCGGGAGTAGGGCTCGAGCAGTACTTC.

This clone came up many times. V usage is TRBV10-3 and J usage is TRBJ2-7; 9 bases fit TRBD1. The CDR3 runs 17 residues. Germline V gene lookup returns CDR1 ENHRY and CDR2 SYGVKD. The V gene end was trimmed by 2 bases and the J gene end by 3 bases; junction bases not matched to a gene: 11. This CDR3 reads CAISEGEPGQGIYEQYF. The CDR3 nucleotides read TGTGCCATCAGTGAGGGGGAACCGGGACAGGGAATCTACGAGCAGTACTTC.

This clone was counted a few times. This sequence joins TRBV5-1 and TRBJ2-2; D remains ambiguous. Between the trimmed V and J ends, which lost 3 bases and 4 bases, there was a span of 7 bases. Germline CDR1 SGHRS, CDR2 YFSETQ. CDR3 size: 13 residues. CDR3 sequence (DNA): TGCGCCAGCAGCTCGCAGAGCACCGGGGAGCTGTTTTTT. Translating gives CASSSQSTGELFF.

This clone was seen a few times. The gene calls are TRBV7-2 and TRBJ1-3; unclear D gene. Looked up from germline, CDR1 is SGHTA and CDR2 is FQGNSA. The CDR3 is made up of 12 amino acids. Between the trimmed V and J ends, which lost 3 bases and 2 bases, there was a span of 2 bases. The CDR3 reads CASSLAGNTIYF. The CDR3 nucleotides read TGTGCCAGCAGCTTGGCTGGAAACACCATATATTTT.

A few counts support this clone. This sequence joins TRBV27 and TRBJ2-7; possibly TRBD2 for D (6 bases). This CDR3 region has 16 residues. V shed 6 bases and J shed 5 bases, with 23 bases lying between them. Per the germline V gene, CDR1 is MNHEY and CDR2 is SMNVEV (reference sequence). CDR3 in DNA: TGTGCCAGCAGGGCCCTAGCGTTAAGGGATTTCCACGAGCAGTACTTC. The encoded protein is CASRALALRDFHEQYF.

This clone was seen more than once but under ten times. The J gene is TRBJ2-3, the V gene TRBV9; D may match TRBD1 or TRBD2 (6 bases each). This CDR3 region has 15 residues. Trimming took off 2 bases at V and 5 bases at J, with 15 bases between the two ends. CDR1 is SGDLS, CDR2 YYNGEE, per germline. The CDR3 nucleotides are TGTGCCAGCAGCGTGGGGGGCGCGGTGGGAGATACGCAGTATTTT. Residues: CASSVGGAVGDTQYF. The full variable domain, with the rest looked up from reference TRBV9 and TRBJ2-3, is DSGVTQTPKHLITATGQRVTLRCSPRSGDLSVYWYQQSLDQGLQFLIQYYNGEERAKGNILERFSAQQFPDLHSELNLSSLELGDSALYFCASSVGGAVGDTQYFGPGTRLTVL.

This chain joins TRBV29-1 and TRBJ2-7, with 12 bases identical to TRBD2. Germline CDR1 SQVTM, CDR2 ANQGSEA. Trimming at V came to 3 bases and at J to 2 bases, leaving 5 bases not matched to a gene. The CDR3 is 15 amino acids. The CDR3 protein is CSVDMGLAGAYEQYF. The CDR3 nucleotides read TGCAGCGTTGATATGGGACTAGCGGGCGCCTACGAGCAGTACTTC.

Only a few counts were recorded for this clone. The CDR3 loop reads CATSSSGTGRTEAFF. In nucleotides, the CDR3 is TGTGCCACCAGCAGTTCCGGGACAGGGAGAACTGAAGCTTTCTTT. The genes are TRBV15 and TRBJ1-1; TRBD1 matches at 9 bases. The CDR3 extends over 15 amino acids. With 3 bases clipped from V and 5 bases from J, the junction kept 7 bases outside the gene matches. Germline CDR1 LNHNV, CDR2 YYDKDF (reference sequence).

This clone was observed a handful of times. The rearrangement links TRBV7-2 to TRBJ1-4, with 7 bases that match TRBD1. The V gene's germline CDR1 is SGHTA and CDR2 FQGNSA. This CDR3 is built from 15 residues. Trimming cost V 5 bases and J 7 bases; bases outside gene matches: 10. The CDR3 sequence: CASSQRQGSGEKLFF. CDR3 DNA sequence: TGTGCCAGCAGCCAACGACAGGGAAGCGGTGAAAAACTGTTTTTT.

V usage is TRBV5-1 and J usage is TRBJ2-5; possibly TRBD1 for D (8 bases). The germline V and J ends were trimmed by 0 bases and 9 bases, with 18 bases remaining between them. Germline values: CDR1 SGHRS, CDR2 YFSETQ. The CDR3 contains 15 residues. Here the CDR3 reads CASSLDGQGLLAQYF. The CDR3 DNA reads TGCGCCAGCAGCTTGGACGGACAGGGACTACTGGCCCAGTACTTC.

The chain links TRBV11-2 to TRBJ2-1; 7 bases are a match to TRBD1. V was clipped by 1 base and J by 8 bases; unmatched bases: 11. The CDR3 is 16 amino acids. CDR1 is SGHAT and CDR2 is FQNNGV in the germline V gene. CDR3 residues: CASSLGGRGNVYEQFF. Here the CDR3 DNA reads TGTGCCAGCAGCTTAGGGGGCAGGGGGAACGTCTATGAGCAGTTCTTC.

V gene TRBV15 combines with J gene TRBJ1-2; D not certain. The CDR3 length is 14 residues. Germline V lookup: CDR1 LNHNV, CDR2 YYDKDF (reference sequence). V gave up 1 base and J gave up 8 bases, with 14 bases separating them. The CDR3 spells CATSRGGREGGYTF. The CDR3 region has the DNA TGTGCCACCAGCAGAGGGGGTAGGGAGGGCGGCTACACCTTC.

Note on this clone: This may be a read error: a much more frequent sequence differs by one nucleotide. The identical CDR3 is also encoded by other nucleotide sequences in the sample. The V and J genes are TRBV7-9 and TRBJ2-7; D remains ambiguous. The V end was cut by 5 bases, the J end by 1 base, with 3 bases between. The CDR3 extends over 11 amino acids. The germline V gene encodes CDR1 SEHNR and CDR2 FQNEAQ (reference sequence). The CDR3 sequence is CASSLSYEQYF. In DNA, the CDR3 is TGTGCCAGCAGCCTTTCCTACGAGCAGTACTTC.

In its sample, this clone was seen a few times. The chain recombines TRBV6-6 with TRBJ2-7; TRBD1 or TRBD2 may be the D gene (5 bases each). Germline CDR1 reads MNHNY; CDR2 reads SVGAGI (reference sequence). The CDR3 has 14 residues. Trimming cost V 7 bases and J 0 bases, with 13 bases left between them. CDR3 sequence reads: CASTEGSYSYEQYF. The CDR3 coding sequence is TGTGCCAGCACCGAGGGGTCTTACTCCTACGAGCAGTACTTC.